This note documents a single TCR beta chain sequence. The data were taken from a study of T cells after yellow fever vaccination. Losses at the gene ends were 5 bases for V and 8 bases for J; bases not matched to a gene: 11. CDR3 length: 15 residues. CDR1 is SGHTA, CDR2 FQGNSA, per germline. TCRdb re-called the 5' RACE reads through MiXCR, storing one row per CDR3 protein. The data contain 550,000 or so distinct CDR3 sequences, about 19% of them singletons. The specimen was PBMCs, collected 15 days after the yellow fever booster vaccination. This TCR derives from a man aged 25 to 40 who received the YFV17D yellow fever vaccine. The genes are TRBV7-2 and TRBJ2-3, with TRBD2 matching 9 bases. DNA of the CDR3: TGTGCCAGCAGCCCTCTAGCGGGAACTGGGGGTACGCAGTATTTT. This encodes CASSPLAGTGGTQYF.